These 18 T cell receptor beta chains share one sample of origin, sequenced in a study of blood T cell repertoires in COVID-19. Generated by immunoSEQ multiplex PCR, the TCRdb table keeps only in-frame clones and is missing some. The sample holds 190,000 or so clones, about four fifths seen once. Sequenced input: PBMCs or T cells enriched from blood (not recorded which). The receptors derive from a man aged 40-49 years who had recovered from COVID-19.

V is TRBV11-1 and J is TRBJ2-1, with TRBD2 as a possible D gene (6 bases). Trimming removed 3 bases from V and 9 bases from J, with 18 bases in between. The CDR3 covers 15 residues. CDR1 SGHAT and CDR2 FQDESV come from the germline V gene (reference sequence). The CDR3 DNA reads TGTGCCAGCAGCTTTAGGGACTCCCCCTTGGGTGAGCAGTTCTTC. This gives the protein CASSFRDSPLGEQFF.

V and J are TRBV3-1 (or the pseudogene TRBV3-2) and TRBJ2-7; D gene ambiguous. CDR1 and CDR2 from the germline V gene are LGHDT and YNNKEL (reference sequence). This CDR3 is built from 13 residues. V gave up 3 bases and J gave up 1 base, with 7 bases separating them. The chain's CDR3 is CASSHAHSYEQYF. In DNA, the CDR3 is TGTGCCAGCAGCCACGCGCATTCCTACGAGCAGTACTTC.

The rearrangement links TRBV25-1 to TRBJ1-5; no firm D call. The length of the CDR3 is 14 residues. The V gene lost 4 bases and the J gene lost 0 bases, with 7 bases spanning the gap. Germline assignment: CDR1 MGHDK and CDR2 SYGVNS. The CDR3 protein is CASSVTGSNQPQHF. The CDR3, as DNA: TGTGCCAGCAGTGTTACGGGTAGCAATCAGCCCCAGCATTTT.

This chain links TRBV5-1 with TRBJ2-1; TRBD2 aligns across 8 bases. CDR1 is SGHRS and CDR2 is YFSETQ in the germline V gene. The CDR3 length is 17 residues. After removal of 3 bases from V and 2 bases from J, the junction contained 10 bases not matched to a gene. DNA of the CDR3: TGCGCCAGCAGCTCCCTGGGCGGGAGGCCCCCCTACAATGAGCAGTTCTTC. Translating gives CASSSLGGRPPYNEQFF.

The genes are TRBV27 and TRBJ2-7; 9 bases map to TRBD1. V gave up 6 bases and J gave up 1 base; unmatched junction bases: 7. From germline, CDR1 is MNHEY and CDR2 SMNVEV (reference sequence). CDR3 length: 15 amino acids. CDR3 coding DNA: TGTGCCAGCAGACCCGGGACAGGGACGTCCTACGAGCAGTACGTC. It specifies CASRPGTGTSYEQYV.

The genes are TRBV4-3 and TRBJ1-5; no reliable D call. This CDR3 region has 16 residues. The germline gives CDR1 LGHNA, CDR2 YSLEER. V was pared by 0 bases and J by 0 bases, with 9 bases between. The CDR3 bases are TGCGCCAGCAGCCAAGATATCGGGGTTAGCAATCAGCCCCAGCATTTT. It is translated as CASSQDIGVSNQPQHF.

The chain couples TRBV12-3 or TRBV12-4 to TRBJ1-4, with 7 bases matching TRBD1. CDR3 size: 12 residues. Trimming at V came to 3 bases and at J to 11 bases, leaving 3 bases not matched to a gene. The CDR3 nucleotides are TGTGCCAGCAGTTTGGGGACAGTCAAACTGTTTTTT. Protein: CASSLGTVKLFF.

The rearrangement uses TRBV27 and TRBJ1-5; a possible D gene is TRBD1 (6 bases). Germline values: CDR1 MNHEY, CDR2 SMNVEV (reference sequence). CDR3 length equals 14 residues. The germline V and J ends were trimmed by 6 bases and 0 bases, with 9 bases remaining between them. The CDR3 bases are TGTGCCAGCAGATTACAGGGTAGCAATCAGCCCCAGCATTTT. Translating gives CASRLQGSNQPQHF.

J is TRBJ1-5 and V is TRBV5-6; D call uncertain. The CDR3 totals 12 residues. Germline assignment: CDR1 SGHDT and CDR2 YYEEEE. V was pared by 4 bases and J by 5 bases, with 7 bases between. This chain's CDR3 is CASSVRDQPQHF. CDR3 in DNA: TGTGCCAGCAGCGTACGGGATCAGCCCCAGCATTTT. The whole variable domain, remainder taken from reference TRBV5-6 and TRBJ1-5, is DAGVTQSPTHLIKTRGQQVTLRCSPKSGHDTVSWYQQALGQGPQFIFQYYEEEERQRGNFPDRFSGHQFPNYSSELNVNALLLGDSALYLCASSVRDQPQHFGDGTRLSIL.

The chain employs TRBV27 and TRBJ2-1; 10 bases line up with TRBD1. From germline, CDR1 is MNHEY and CDR2 SMNVEV (reference sequence). V lost 7 bases, J lost 15 bases, and 9 bases stayed unmatched. The CDR3 has 12 residues. CDR3 region: CASTMGTGVTFF. In nucleotides, the CDR3 is TGTGCCAGCACCATGGGGACAGGGGTCACGTTCTTC.

The chain recombines TRBV7-2 with TRBJ2-1; 7 bases match TRBD2. Trimming removed 1 base from V and 5 bases from J; junction bases left unmatched: 11. The CDR3 runs to 17 residues. Germline CDR1 is SGHTA and CDR2 is FQGNSA. CDR3 residues: CASSLVHRTSGNNEQFF. In nucleotides, the CDR3 is TGTGCCAGCAGCTTAGTTCATCGGACCAGCGGGAACAATGAGCAGTTCTTC.

The rearrangement links TRBV6-2 or TRBV6-3 to TRBJ2-7; tentative D call: TRBD1 (5 bases). V was trimmed by 2 bases and J by 0 bases, leaving 5 bases between them. Germline CDR1 is MNHEY and CDR2 is SVGEGT. The CDR3 has 13 amino acids. CDR3 sequence (DNA): TGTGCCAGCAGTTACGACAGCTCCTACGAGCAGTACGTC. This encodes CASSYDSSYEQYV.

This chain connects TRBV6-6 to TRBJ2-1; 10 positions agree with TRBD1. The CDR3 sequence is 14 residues long. V gave up 8 bases and J gave up 8 bases; unmatched junction bases: 9. Germline loops: CDR1 MNHNY, CDR2 SVGAGI (reference sequence). The CDR3 sequence is CASPRDRGRHEQFF. In DNA form, the CDR3 reads TGTGCCAGCCCCCGGGACAGGGGACGGCATGAGCAGTTCTTC.

This clone has a single count. The rearrangement links TRBV7-6 to TRBJ2-1; 11 bases align to TRBD2. With V trimmed by 5 bases and J by 5 bases, 2 bases remained unmatched. The CDR3 runs 14 residues. Germline values: CDR1 SGHVS, CDR2 FNYEAQ. DNA of the CDR3: TGTGCCAGCAGCGGGGGACTAGCGGACAATGAGCAGTTCTTC. This gives the protein CASSGGLADNEQFF.

The CDR3 spells CASSWGVGTEAFF. In DNA form, the CDR3 reads TGTGCCAGCAGTTGGGGGGTAGGGACTGAAGCTTTCTTT. The rearrangement links TRBV12-3 or TRBV12-4 to TRBJ1-1; perhaps TRBD1 as D (5 bases). The CDR3 loop spans 13 amino acids. The germline V and J ends were trimmed by 4 bases and 5 bases, with 11 bases remaining between them.

The V and J genes are TRBV6-2 or TRBV6-3 and TRBJ1-1; D is unclear. CDR1 is MNHEY, CDR2 SVGEGT, per germline. This CDR3 has 13 amino acids. Trimming took off 4 bases at V and 0 bases at J, with 6 bases between the two ends. The CDR3 DNA reads as TGTGCCAGCAGTTTTTTTATGAACACTGAAGCTTTCTTT. This gives the protein CASSFFMNTEAFF.

The rearrangement uses TRBV27 and TRBJ2-1, with 8 bases lining up with TRBD1. Germline V gene lookup returns CDR1 MNHEY and CDR2 SMNVEV (reference sequence). The CDR3 loop spans 15 amino acids. V lost 1 base to trimming and J lost 7 bases; unmatched junction nucleotides: 6. CDR3 nucleotide sequence: TGTGCCAGCAGTTTATTGGACAGGGTTGGGAATGAGCAGTTCTTC. Protein: CASSLLDRVGNEQFF.

This clone was seen a few times. The rearrangement links TRBV3-1 (or the pseudogene TRBV3-2) to TRBJ1-2; no definite D call. This CDR3 contains 15 residues. Germline CDR1 LGHDT, CDR2 YNNKEL (reference sequence). Trimming shortened V by 0 bases and J by 3 bases, and 11 bases separated the two germline ends. Here the CDR3 DNA reads TGTGCCAGCAGCCAAGATTTCAGGAACGACTATGGCTACACCTTC. Its protein product is CASSQDFRNDYGYTF.